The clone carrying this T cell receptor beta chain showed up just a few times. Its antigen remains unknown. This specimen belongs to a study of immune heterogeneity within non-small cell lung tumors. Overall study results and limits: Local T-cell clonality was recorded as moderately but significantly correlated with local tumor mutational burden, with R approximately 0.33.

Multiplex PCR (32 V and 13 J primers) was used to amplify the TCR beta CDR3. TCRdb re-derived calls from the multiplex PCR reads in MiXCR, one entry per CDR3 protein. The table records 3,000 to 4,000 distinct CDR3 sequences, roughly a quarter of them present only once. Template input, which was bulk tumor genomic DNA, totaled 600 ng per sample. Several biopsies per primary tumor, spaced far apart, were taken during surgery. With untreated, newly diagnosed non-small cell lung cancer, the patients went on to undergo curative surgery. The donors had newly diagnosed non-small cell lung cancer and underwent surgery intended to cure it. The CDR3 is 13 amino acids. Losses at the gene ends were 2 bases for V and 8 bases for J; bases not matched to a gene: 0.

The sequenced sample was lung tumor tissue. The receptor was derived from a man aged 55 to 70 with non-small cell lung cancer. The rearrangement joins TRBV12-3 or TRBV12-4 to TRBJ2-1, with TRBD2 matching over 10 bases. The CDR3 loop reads CASSLLAGDEQFF. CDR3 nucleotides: TGTGCCAGCAGTTTACTAGCGGGAGATGAGCAGTTCTTC.